A single sample is the source of the 13 T cell receptor beta chains below, sequenced in a study of early T cells in non-severe SARS-CoV-2 infection. A single record per CDR3 protein comes from TCRdb applying MiXCR to the 5' RACE reads. The sample records 65,000 to 70,000 distinct CDR3 sequences, 9% to 15% being singletons. Sequencing was performed on whole blood. Every receptor here comes from an adult who was a healthcare worker with PCR-confirmed SARS-CoV-2 infection or an uninfected control (not recorded which).

The chain combines TRBV27 with TRBJ1-3; 12 positions match TRBD1. There are 16 residues in the CDR3. Trimming took 6 bases from V and 4 from J; bases not matched to a gene: 7. Germline V CDR1 and CDR2: MNHEY, SMNVEV (reference sequence). The CDR3 region is CASRGGQGAFGNTIYF. The CDR3 DNA is TGTGCCAGCAGGGGGGGACAGGGGGCTTTCGGAAACACCATATATTTT.

This chain uses TRBV5-4 with TRBJ2-1, with a possible D match to TRBD1 (6 bases). V was clipped by 5 bases and J by 4 bases, with 13 bases between them. The CDR3 extends over 14 amino acids. Germline-derived CDR1 and CDR2 are SGHNT and YYREEE (reference sequence). The CDR3 here is CASRWGPAYNEQFF. The CDR3 coding sequence is TGTGCCAGCAGGTGGGGGCCAGCGTACAATGAGCAGTTCTTC.

In this sample, this clonotype turned up a few times. The chain uses TRBV2 and TRBJ1-2, with unresolved D. CDR1 SNHLY and CDR2 FYNNEI come from the germline V gene. V was trimmed by 2 bases and J by 0 bases, leaving 10 bases between them. The CDR3 is 15 residues long. The CDR3 protein is CASSEMWESNYGYTF. For the CDR3, the DNA is TGTGCCAGCAGTGAAATGTGGGAATCTAACTATGGCTACACCTTC.

The J gene is TRBJ2-1, the V gene TRBV4-3; 12 nucleotides agree with TRBD1. CDR1 is LGHNA, CDR2 YSLEER, per germline. The CDR3 is 16 amino acids. J gave up 9 bases and V 1 base, and 7 bases lay outside the gene matches. The CDR3 sequence: CASSQGRDRGLSEQFF. The CDR3, as DNA: TGCGCCAGCAGCCAAGGCCGGGACAGGGGGCTAAGTGAGCAGTTCTTC.

This chain links TRBV12-3 or TRBV12-4 with TRBJ1-2, with D maybe TRBD1 (6 bases). The length of the CDR3 is 15 residues. Trimming shortened V by 6 bases and J by 7 bases, and 21 bases separated the two germline ends. The CDR3 region is CASRAETGGYGGYTF. In DNA, the CDR3 is TGTGCCAGCAGGGCCGAGACAGGAGGATACGGTGGCTACACCTTC.

The chain joins TRBV7-9 to TRBJ1-1; no definite D call. Deletions cut 2 bases from V and 5 bases from J, with 3 bases between. The germline CDR1 and CDR2 sequences are SEHNR and FQNEAQ (reference sequence). This CDR3 has 11 residues. The CDR3: CASSLYTEAFF. In DNA, the CDR3 is TGTGCCAGCAGCTTATATACTGAAGCTTTCTTT. The full variable domain, in which reference TRBV7-9 and TRBJ1-1 provide the parts outside the CDR3, is DTGVSQNPRHKITKRGQNVTFRCDPISEHNRLYWYRQTLGQGPEFLTYFQNEAQLEKSRLLSDRFSAERPKGSFSTLEIQRTEQGDSAMYLCASSLYTEAFFGQGTRLTVV.

This clonotype was seen many times. No DNA is shown, since the ends of the CDR3 on it are uncertain; the CDR3 is the one TCRdb lists. The V gene is TRBV21-1, the J gene TRBJ2-4; TRBD1 is the table's D call, not checked against the DNA. TRBV21-1 is an annotated pseudogene. With termini counted, the CDR3 has 17 amino acids. The CDR3 loop is CASVVSRDYVCGDIQYF.

V usage is TRBV5-6 and J usage is TRBJ2-1; perhaps D is TRBD1 or TRBD2 (5 bases each). The CDR3 extends over 15 amino acids. Between the trimmed V and J ends, which lost 1 base and 7 bases, there was a span of 15 bases. Germline V gives CDR1 SGHDT, CDR2 YYEEEE. The CDR3 reads CASSLPGRVENEQFF. As DNA, the CDR3 is TGTGCCAGCAGCTTGCCGGGGCGCGTAGAGAATGAGCAGTTCTTC. Drawing the rest from reference TRBV5-6 and TRBJ2-1, the complete variable domain is DAGVTQSPTHLIKTRGQQVTLRCSPKSGHDTVSWYQQALGQGPQFIFQYYEEEERQRGNFPDRFSGHQFPNYSSELNVNALLLGDSALYLCASSLPGRVENEQFFGPGTRLTVL.

This clonotype has more than one count but fewer than ten. The V call is TRBV7-2, the J call TRBJ2-7, with 9 bases that match TRBD2. V shed 1 base and J 0 bases; nucleotides not matched to a gene: 10. This CDR3 is 18 amino acids long. Germline loops: CDR1 SGHTA, CDR2 FQGNSA. The CDR3 DNA reads as TGTGCCAGCAGCTTAGTCGGTTTGGGGACTAGCAGCTCCTACGAGCAGTACTTC. This codes for CASSLVGLGTSSSYEQYF.

This clonotype was observed many times. This rearrangement joins TRBV6-2 or TRBV6-3 to TRBJ1-1; D is perhaps TRBD1 (6 bases). This CDR3 is 11 amino acids long. Germline loops: CDR1 MNHEY, CDR2 SVGEGT. V was pared by 8 bases and J by 5 bases, with 9 bases between. The CDR3 region is CASGQGTEAFF. CDR3 DNA sequence: TGTGCCAGCGGCCAGGGGACTGAAGCTTTCTTT.

The sample holds many counts of this clonotype. This chain joins TRBV19 and TRBJ2-1; 10 bases match TRBD2. Germline loops: CDR1 LNHDA, CDR2 SQIVND (reference sequence). V was clipped by 1 base and J by 7 bases; unmatched bases: 7. The CDR3 sequence is 16 residues long. The CDR3: CASSIVSGGADNEQFF. For the CDR3, the DNA is TGTGCCAGTAGTATAGTCAGCGGGGGGGCTGATAATGAGCAGTTCTTC.

A few counts support this clonotype. The chain recombines TRBV11-2 with TRBJ2-1; the match to TRBD2 covers 7 bases. The ends lost 5 bases at V and 7 bases at J; junction bases unmatched: 11. Germline V gives CDR1 SGHAT, CDR2 FQNNGV. The CDR3 contains 15 residues. DNA for the CDR3: TGTGCCAGCAGCCCGGGGGGTGGTTTGAGGAATGAGCAGTTCTTC. This codes for CASSPGGGLRNEQFF.

This clonotype was observed a few times. The chain combines TRBV5-6 with TRBJ2-5, with D uncertain. The V gene's germline CDR1 is SGHDT and CDR2 YYEEEE. The germline V and J ends were trimmed by 0 bases and 1 base, with 13 bases remaining between them. This CDR3 contains 16 residues. Here the CDR3 reads CASSLEGLASQETQYF. The CDR3 DNA sequence: TGTGCCAGCAGCTTGGAGGGTTTGGCTAGCCAAGAGACCCAGTACTTC.